This entry lists 10 T cell receptor beta chains sequenced from one sample in a study of cytomegalovirus exposure and HLA in healthy donors. Primers included in the PCR were 60 Vbeta and 13 Jbeta primers. Sequencing used immunoSEQ multiplex PCR; TCRdb keeps in-frame clones, though not all of them. Seen here are tens of thousands of clones, roughly 88% observed once, and the top ten hold less than 4.5%. Sequencing was carried out using PBMCs. The receptors stem from a woman between 18 and 30 years old in good health and CMV-seronegative.

This chain uses TRBV5-1 with TRBJ2-3, with D tentatively TRBD1 (6 bases). Trimming left V 2 bases short and J 2 bases short, with 15 bases between. The CDR3 loop spans 16 amino acids. The V gene's germline CDR1 is SGHRS and CDR2 YFSETQ. This chain's CDR3 is CASSLASGGVTDTQYF. The CDR3 nucleotides read TGCGCCAGCAGCTTAGCCAGTGGGGGCGTCACAGATACGCAGTATTTT.

The CDR3 coding sequence is TGTGCCAGCAGTGGCCTCTCCCCCTCAGGGGAGTCCTACAATGAGCAGTTCTTC. Protein: CASSGLSPSGESYNEQFF. This chain connects TRBV27 to TRBJ2-1, with D maybe TRBD1 (6 bases). This CDR3 has 18 amino acids. The germline gives CDR1 MNHEY, CDR2 SMNVEV (reference sequence). The V and J ends lost 5 bases and 1 base respectively, with 21 bases between them.

This chain joins TRBV7-2 and TRBJ2-1; 9 bases line up with TRBD2. The CDR3 runs to 15 residues. V was pared by 2 bases and J by 7 bases, with 6 bases of the junction left unmatched. Germline V gives CDR1 SGHTA, CDR2 FQGNSA. In nucleotides, the CDR3 is TGTGCCAGCAGCTTAACTAGCGGGTGGCGTAATGAGCAGTTCTTC. It is translated as CASSLTSGWRNEQFF. Full variable domain (remainder filled in from reference TRBV7-2 and TRBJ2-1): GAGVSQSPSNKVTEKGKDVELRCDPISGHTALYWYRQSLGQGLEFLIYFQGNSAPDKSGLPSDRFSAERTGGSVSTLTIQRTQQEDSAVYLCASSLTSGWRNEQFFGPGTRLTVL.

The CDR3 DNA reads TGTGCCTGGAGCAGGTGGGTAAACACTGAAGCTTTCTTT. The encoded protein is CAWSRWVNTEAFF. The chain employs TRBV30 and TRBJ1-1, with D uncertain. V shed 3 bases and J shed 2 bases, with 10 bases lying between them. The CDR3 totals 13 residues. From germline, CDR1 is GTSNPN and CDR2 SVGIG (reference sequence).

V and J are TRBV7-8 and TRBJ2-5; no definite D call. Germline CDR1 SGHVS, CDR2 FQNEAQ. The CDR3 is 11 residues long. V shed 4 bases and J shed 2 bases, with 2 bases lying between them. The CDR3 region is CASSSQETQYF. Here the CDR3 DNA reads TGTGCCAGCAGCTCTCAAGAGACCCAGTACTTC.

The chain links TRBV6-5 to TRBJ1-2; 7 bases align to TRBD1. The V gene end was trimmed by 2 bases and the J gene end by 9 bases; junction bases not matched to a gene: 6. Germline loops: CDR1 MNHEY, CDR2 SVGAGI. The CDR3 has 13 residues. For the CDR3, the DNA is TGTGCCAGCAGTTACCCAGACAGGGTTAGCTACACCTTC. This encodes CASSYPDRVSYTF.

The chain uses TRBV4-1 and TRBJ2-5; D unresolved. The V gene's germline CDR1 is MGHRA and CDR2 YSYEKL. The CDR3 consists of 15 residues. Trimming shortened V by 1 base and J by 7 bases, and 16 bases separated the two germline ends. CDR3 DNA: TGCGCCAGCAGCCAAGCTGGGCCAGCATATGCGACCCAGTACTTC. As protein: CASSQAGPAYATQYF.

This chain links TRBV19 with TRBJ1-2, with a weak D call TRBD1 (6 bases). This CDR3 comprises 15 residues. The ends were cut back, 3 bases at V and 7 bases at J, with 18 bases in the middle. The V gene's germline CDR1 is LNHDA and CDR2 SQIVND (reference sequence). As DNA, the CDR3 is TGTGCCAGTAGTATGGCGTACCCGACAGGCCTTGGCTACACCTTC. It translates to CASSMAYPTGLGYTF.

The chain combines TRBV7-8 with TRBJ2-7, with D unresolved. Trimming cost V 5 bases and J 1 base, with 9 bases left between them. This CDR3 is built from 13 residues. CDR1 is SGHVS and CDR2 is FQNEAQ in the germline V gene. The CDR3 nucleotides are TGTGCCAGCAGCCTCCCAGTTTCCTACGAGCAGTACTTC. It yields the protein CASSLPVSYEQYF.

This rearrangement joins TRBV7-6 to TRBJ2-2; TRBD2 agrees at 12 bases. The CDR3 length is 18 residues. V lost 1 base and J lost 6; bases outside the gene matches: 9. Per the germline V gene, CDR1 is SGHVS and CDR2 is FNYEAQ. This CDR3 is CASSLEFGLAGGPGELFF. CDR3 DNA: TGTGCCAGCAGCTTAGAGTTCGGTCTAGCGGGAGGGCCCGGGGAGCTGTTTTTT.